This TCR beta chain was obtained from a study of blood T cells in healthy people across ages. Primers used in a second PCR of roughly 6 to 11 cycles were a sample-barcoded 5' primer and a J-beta primer mix. TCRdb analysed the 5' RACE reads with MiXCR anew, one entry per CDR3 protein. In the table there are roughly 1.7 million distinct CDR3 sequences, roughly 32% of which are singletons. This clonotype has a handful of counts. No fewer than 6 million PBMCs went into each sample. Germline V gene lookup returns CDR1 LGHDT and CDR2 YNNKEL (reference sequence). The CDR3 spans 15 residues. After removal of 4 bases from V and 9 bases from J, the junction contained 11 bases not matched to a gene.

The sequenced material came from blood. The chain is built from TRBV3-1 and TRBJ2-1; 8 nucleotides align to TRBD2. The receptor was isolated from a woman in her 30s in good health. The CDR3 loop reads CASSRGLAFEGEQFF. CDR3 coding DNA: TGTGCCAGCAGCCGAGGACTAGCTTTCGAAGGTGAGCAGTTCTTC.